What follows are 8 T cell receptor beta chains derived from one specimen sequenced in a study of T cell repertoires in cytomegalovirus infection. One entry per CDR3 protein, called by TCRdb with MiXCR from the reads. The sample has around 260,000 distinct CDR3 sequences, roughly 24% seen once; the top ten hold roughly 13%. The material sequenced was PBMCs. The receptors shown here come from a human donor in good health (CMV status not recorded). Some clones in this sample may be carry-over from other donors' samples.

This clonotype was detected ten times or more. This rearrangement joins TRBV7-2 to TRBJ2-2, with 7 bases aligning to TRBD2. With V trimmed by 5 bases and J by 3 bases, 3 bases remained unmatched. Germline V gene lookup returns CDR1 SGHTA and CDR2 FQGNSA. The CDR3 extends over 14 amino acids. The CDR3 sequence is CASSRGGDTGELFF. CDR3 nucleotide sequence: TGTGCCAGCAGCCGCGGGGGAGACACCGGGGAGCTGTTTTTT.

The chain couples TRBV7-2 to TRBJ2-1; no clear D gene. Germline V gene lookup returns CDR1 SGHTA and CDR2 FQGNSA. V was cut by 5 bases and J by 10 bases, with 15 bases left in between. The CDR3 runs to 13 residues. DNA of the CDR3: TGTGCCAGCAGCCCCGTAGTTATGGGGGAGCAGTTCTTC. Amino acid sequence: CASSPVVMGEQFF.

This clonotype was found many times. This rearrangement joins TRBV7-8 to TRBJ2-1; TRBD1 is a possible D gene (7 bases). The CDR3 covers 18 residues. CDR1 and CDR2 (germline): SGHVS, FQNEAQ. Trimming took off 0 bases at V and 6 bases at J, with 21 bases between the two ends. Written as DNA, the CDR3 is TGTGCCAGCAGCTTAGCCGGGAGACAGGGACGAGGGTTCAATGAGCAGTTCTTC. Translation: CASSLAGRQGRGFNEQFF.

This clonotype was detected a few times. J is TRBJ1-1 and V is TRBV7-9; D is undetermined. The CDR3 spans 13 residues. The germline V and J ends were trimmed by 4 bases and 1 base, with 7 bases remaining between them. The germline CDR1 and CDR2 sequences are SEHNR and FQNEAQ (reference sequence). The CDR3 spells CASSWEGNTEAFF. CDR3 nucleotides: TGTGCCAGCAGCTGGGAGGGGAACACTGAAGCTTTCTTT.

This clonotype has just a few counts. This rearrangement joins TRBV5-1 to TRBJ2-1; D might be TRBD1 (6 bases). V was trimmed by 0 bases and J by 3 bases, leaving 16 bases between them. The CDR3 loop spans 17 amino acids. Looked up from germline, CDR1 is SGHRS and CDR2 is YFSETQ. The CDR3 DNA reads TGCGCCAGCAGCTTGGAAGTCTCAGGGGCCCTCTACAATGAGCAGTTCTTC. It encodes CASSLEVSGALYNEQFF. Supplemented by reference TRBV5-1 and TRBJ2-1, the full variable domain reads KAGVTQTPRYLIKTRGQQVTLSCSPISGHRSVSWYQQTPGQGLQFLFEYFSETQRNKGNFPGRFSGRQFSNSRSEMNVSTLELGDSALYLCASSLEVSGALYNEQFFGPGTRLTVL.

J is TRBJ2-7 and V is TRBV5-6, with 7 bases fitting TRBD1. V lost 4 bases and J lost 3; bases outside the gene matches: 13. The CDR3 spans 16 residues. Germline CDR1 and CDR2: SGHDT and YYEEEE. The CDR3 reads CASSPLGTAEIYEQYF. The CDR3 DNA follows: TGTGCCAGCAGCCCCCTCGGGACAGCCGAGATCTACGAGCAGTACTTC.

In this sample, this clonotype turned up many times. The chain uses TRBV28 and TRBJ2-3; D tentatively reads TRBD1 or TRBD2 (5 bases each). The CDR3 is 13 residues long. Germline values: CDR1 MDHEN, CDR2 SYDVKM. V was cut by 3 bases and J by 4 bases, with 8 bases left in between. Written as DNA, the CDR3 is TGTGCCAGCAGTTTGGGACGCGCAGATACGCAGTATTTT. As protein: CASSLGRADTQYF.

This clonotype came up a few times. CDR3 nucleotide sequence: TGCGCCACCGGACAGCCGGAAGAGACCCAGTACTTC. Translating gives CATGQPEETQYF. V gene TRBV5-1 combines with J gene TRBJ2-5, with a weak D call TRBD1 (6 bases). Between the trimmed V and J ends, which lost 9 bases and 3 bases, there was a span of 12 bases. This CDR3 is 12 amino acids long. The germline V gene encodes CDR1 SGHRS and CDR2 YFSETQ.